The 9 T cell receptor beta chains below were found in one sample sequenced in a study of CD4+ T cells in melanoma. Sequencing used immunoSEQ multiplex PCR; TCRdb keeps in-frame clones, though not all of them. The table has about 14,000 clones, 70% seen once. The sample taken for sequencing was cells from a culture (not recorded whether cultured in vitro). These receptors came from a human donor with melanoma.

The V gene is TRBV7-8, the J gene TRBJ2-7; possibly TRBD2 for D (7 bases). V was cut by 6 bases and J by 9 bases, with 15 bases left in between. This CDR3 comprises 12 residues. The germline V gene has CDR1 SGHVS and CDR2 FQNEAQ. DNA for the CDR3: TGTGCCAGCAGGATAGAAGGGGGGGCGCAGTACTTC. This gives the protein CASRIEGGAQYF.

In DNA form, the CDR3 reads TGCGCCAGCAGCTTGAGTCCAACTAATGAAAAACTGTTTTTT. It specifies CASSLSPTNEKLFF. V is TRBV5-1 and J is TRBJ1-4; no reliable D call. The V gene's germline CDR1 is SGHRS and CDR2 YFSETQ. The V end lost 1 base, the J end lost 0 bases, and 4 bases lay between the germline ends. The CDR3 has 14 residues. Drawing the rest from reference TRBV5-1 and TRBJ1-4, the complete variable domain is KAGVTQTPRYLIKTRGQQVTLSCSPISGHRSVSWYQQTPGQGLQFLFEYFSETQRNKGNFPGRFSGRQFSNSRSEMNVSTLELGDSALYLCASSLSPTNEKLFFGSGTQLSVL.

This clone was found a few times. The V and J genes are TRBV5-1 and TRBJ2-1; the D gene could be TRBD1 or TRBD2 (7 bases each). V lost 5 bases to trimming and J lost 7 bases, with 25 bases between them. CDR1 and CDR2 from the germline V gene are SGHRS and YFSETQ. The CDR3 runs to 17 residues. The DNA of the CDR3 is TGCGCCAGCAGGGAGGGGGCCTCGTCAGGCGGGAGTAATGAGCAGTTCTTC. This codes for CASREGASSGGSNEQFF.

CDR3 sequence reads: CASSPGPGTRKQYF. The DNA for the CDR3 is TGTGCCAGCAGCCCGGGCCCCGGGACTAGAAAGCAGTACTTC. The rearrangement joins TRBV7-9 to TRBJ2-7; 8 positions match TRBD2. The CDR3 covers 14 residues. Losses at the gene ends were 5 bases for V and 8 bases for J; bases not matched to a gene: 11. Germline CDR1 SEHNR, CDR2 FQNEAQ (reference sequence).

The chain carries TRBV4-2 and TRBJ2-3, with 7 bases fitting TRBD2. The CDR3 consists of 14 residues. V was clipped by 4 bases and J by 3 bases; unmatched bases: 4. The germline gives CDR1 LGHNA, CDR2 YNFKEQ. CDR3 nucleotides: TGTGCCAGCAGCCTCGGACTAGAGACAGATACGCAGTATTTT. Translating gives CASSLGLETDTQYF.

This CDR3 reads CAISDPFRQGSGELFF. The CDR3 bases are TGTGCCATCAGTGACCCTTTTAGACAGGGCTCCGGGGAGCTGTTTTTT. The gene calls are TRBV10-3 and TRBJ2-2; 7 bases are shared with TRBD1. The CDR3 contains 16 residues. Germline CDR1 reads ENHRY; CDR2 reads SYGVKD. With 3 bases clipped from V and 6 bases from J, the junction kept 10 bases outside the gene matches.

About this clone itself: The sample has other DNA sequences that encode this CDR3 too. The rearrangement uses TRBV30 and TRBJ1-2; no clear D. Germline V CDR1 and CDR2: GTSNPN, SVGIG (reference sequence). The CDR3 contains 13 residues. The germline V and J ends were trimmed by 0 bases and 4 bases, with 9 bases remaining between them. The CDR3 loop is CAWSVQTSYGYTF. In nucleotides, the CDR3 is TGTGCCTGGAGTGTTCAGACCAGCTATGGCTACACCTTC.

The chain joins TRBV18 to TRBJ2-2; D unresolved. V was cut by 3 bases and J by 5 bases, with 13 bases left in between. CDR3 length: 15 residues. CDR1 is KGHSH and CDR2 is LQKENI in the germline V gene. The CDR3 protein is CASSPSKGSTGELFF. CDR3 DNA sequence: TGTGCCAGCTCACCCAGCAAGGGTTCGACCGGGGAGCTGTTTTTT.

The chain employs TRBV10-2 and TRBJ1-1; D is perhaps TRBD1 (5 bases). This CDR3 is 13 amino acids long. V lost 11 bases and J 0 bases, leaving 13 bases between the germline ends. CDR1 is WSHSY, CDR2 SAAADI, per germline. The CDR3 loop reads CAALRAVNTEAFF. The CDR3 nucleotides are TGCGCCGCCCTCAGGGCCGTGAACACTGAAGCTTTCTTT.